This T cell receptor (beta chain) stems from a study of blood T cell repertoires in COVID-19 (TCRdb year 2020). As for the study more broadly: Collaborator samples came from the United States, Italy and Spain and covered acute and convalescent phases of COVID-19. The prospective study material was composed of cDNA or gDNA derived from T cells, B-cell-depleted T cells, or PBMCs. Subjects who had been exposed to COVID-19, were actively infected with it, or had recovered from it provided the deeply sampled blood TCRbeta repertoires that made up the dataset. The repertoires were released in a freely available public database intended as a resource for research on the immune response to SARS-CoV-2. The samples were drawn from the first 160 participants of the ongoing ImmuneRACE study and from about 1,200 subjects provided by 6 global collaborators. The sample metadata nearly always contained a de-identified subject ID, COVID-19 status, age in years and sex. Where available, HLA class I and class II types were obtained from metadata supplied by the sample provider rather than from assay-based typing. What the study reported, not specific to this receptor: How much clinical and demographic metadata was included differed by source and by participant, and the metadata was provided uncurated.

The immunoSEQ Assay, a bias-controlled multiplex PCR, was used to amplify TCRbeta CDR3 regions from genomic DNA. The original methods were these. The number of nucleated cells in each sample was estimated by amplification of reference gene primers within the assay. To quantify the absolute abundance of each unique TCRbeta CDR3 rearrangement, sequence reads were collapsed and filtered. For each sample, productive Simpson clonality was calculated by taking the square root of Simpson's diversity index across productive rearrangements. TCRdb limited this immuneACCESS table to in-frame rearrangements with V and J called. A share of clones is missing; checked studies link under half to unresolved V genes, and the rest is unexplained. For V, J and clone size, that table is used; D and trimming come from the DNA. The table for this sample lists 200,000 to 300,000 clones; approximately 88% of them were counted only once. The ten largest clonotypes hold approximately 2.5% of the sample.

To note about this clone: It lacks a known antigen. The sample holds no much larger clone one base away, and base qualities are not on file.

The CDR3 sequence holds 15 residues, the cysteine and phenylalanine included. Solely the CDR3 DNA is kept, with 45 bases framed from the first base. Germline trimming amounts to 9 bases on V and 4 bases on J, with 11 as the count of junction bases outside the gene matches. From a lookup of the germline V gene, CDR1 and CDR2 are KGHDR and SFDVKD. In the prospective study, participants were roughly 18 to 95 years old, resided in about two dozen geographic areas of the United States, and were enrolled through a virtual design. Cohort assignment in the prospective study relied on participant-reported clinical history from a screening survey and a study questionnaire. In the prospective study, whole blood, serum and a nasopharyngeal or oropharyngeal swab were collected from each participant by mobile phlebotomists. Prospective study participants could optionally give additional blood draws and questionnaires over a roughly two-month period. Prospective study blood samples were shipped either frozen or at room temperature before DNA extraction.

The sequencing input was PBMCs or T cells enriched from blood (not recorded which). This chain joins TRBV24-1 to TRBJ1-5; 7 central nucleotides agree with TRBD1. The sequence was obtained from a woman aged 35 to 49 with acute COVID-19. The CDR3 here reads CATSITGAGNQPQHF. The nucleotide sequence reads TGTGCCACCTCAATTACAGGGGCCGGGAATCAGCCCCAGCATTTT.